This T cell receptor beta chain was obtained from a study of T cell changes during pregnancy in multiple sclerosis. The CDR3 runs to 15 residues. Trimming cost V 6 bases and J 2 bases; bases outside gene matches: 6. Germline V gene data show CDR1 as MNHEY and CDR2 as SVGAGI. Clones were read by immunoSEQ multiplex PCR, and TCRdb kept only the in-frame ones, dropping some. Of approximately 80,000 clones in the sample, roughly 95% were seen once. Material: peripheral blood, obtained in the second trimester of pregnancy. The gene calls are TRBV6-5 and TRBJ1-2, with TRBD1 matching over 10 bases. This TCR was sampled from a female donor in good health, enrolled as a control in a pregnancy study. The CDR3 region has the DNA TGTGCCAGCAGGAGACAGGGGGCGCGGAACTATGGCTACACCTTC. Translation gives CASRRQGARNYGYTF.